What follows are 11 T cell receptor beta chains derived from one specimen sequenced in a study of blood T cells in healthy people across ages. A second PCR of about 7 to 12 cycles used a sample-barcoded 5' primer and a J-beta primer mix. TCRdb called the 5' RACE reads again in MiXCR, with one record for every CDR3 protein. The data contain 1.8 million or so distinct CDR3 sequences, around 42% of them seen just once; the ten biggest clones take up under 30%. The material sequenced was blood. These receptors all stem from a human donor in good health.

The J gene is TRBJ2-5, the V gene TRBV6-2 or TRBV6-3, with TRBD1 identical over 7 bases. The germline V gene has CDR1 MNHEY and CDR2 SVGEGT. The CDR3 is made up of 15 amino acids. The J segment lost 3 bases and the V segment lost 4 bases, leaving 8 bases of the junction unmatched. The CDR3 reads CASSSIFTGEETQYF. The CDR3 DNA reads TGTGCCAGCAGTTCCATCTTCACAGGGGAAGAGACCCAGTACTTC.

The chain combines TRBV2 with TRBJ1-5; a possible D gene is TRBD1 (6 bases). The CDR3 sequence is 12 residues long. V gave up 11 bases and J gave up 3 bases, with 11 bases separating them. Germline-derived CDR1 and CDR2 are SNHLY and FYNNEI. CDR3 sequence reads: CACGQHNQPQHF. Written as DNA, the CDR3 is TGTGCCTGCGGACAGCACAATCAGCCCCAGCATTTT.

CDR3 region: CASSLGQGPPNEQYF. For the CDR3, the DNA is TGCGCCAGCAGCTTAGGACAGGGCCCACCTAACGAGCAGTACTTC. The V gene is TRBV5-1, the J gene TRBJ2-4, with 8 bases matching TRBD1. The J call could be wrong; TRBJ2-7 is a better fit for the DNA end. This CDR3 spans 15 amino acids. From germline, CDR1 is SGHRS and CDR2 YFSETQ.

The rearrangement joins TRBV7-2 to TRBJ2-3; 8 bases agree with TRBD2. V was pared by 5 bases and J by 7 bases, with 11 bases of the junction left unmatched. This CDR3 spans 15 amino acids. Germline CDR1 is SGHTA and CDR2 is FQGNSA. The DNA for the CDR3 is TGTGCCAGCAGCAACGGGGGGGCAGGGCGACATACGCAGTATTTT. This encodes CASSNGGAGRHTQYF.

V usage is TRBV20-1 and J usage is TRBJ1-2, with 8 bases matching TRBD1. The CDR3 totals 12 residues. Germline V gene data show CDR1 as DFQATT and CDR2 as SNEGSKA (reference sequence). The trim removed 5 bases at V and 5 bases at J, leaving 4 bases unmatched. CDR3 sequence (DNA): TGCAGTGCTCCCCGACAGGGGTATGGCTACACCTTC. Protein product: CSAPRQGYGYTF.

Regarding this clonotype: The final CDR3 position lacks the conserved phenylalanine or tryptophan, pointing to a likely read error. The chain is built from TRBV11-1 and TRBJ2-1, with 9 bases identical to TRBD2. The CDR3 is 15 residues long. V was clipped by 5 bases and J by 0 bases; unmatched bases: 2. Germline V gives CDR1 SGHAT, CDR2 FQDESV (reference sequence). In nucleotides, the CDR3 is TGTGCCAGCAGCCGAGCGGGAGGCTCCTACAATGAGCAGTTCTCC. Translated: CASSRAGGSYNEQFS.

As for this clonotype: A much larger clone differs from this one at a single base, so this may be a read error. The gene calls are TRBV12-3 or TRBV12-4 and TRBJ2-7, with 9 positions matching TRBD1. Germline trimming cut 6 bases from V and 3 bases from J; bases unmatched to any gene: 6. The CDR3 is 14 amino acids. CDR3 protein: CASRPGQGCYEQYF. CDR3 nucleotides: TGTGCCAGCAGGCCGGGACAGGGATGCTACGAGCAGTACTTC.

This chain joins TRBV29-1 and TRBJ1-4; D not resolved. Germline V gene data show CDR1 as SQVTM and CDR2 as ANQGSEA. V was clipped by 2 bases and J by 5 bases, with 9 bases between them. The CDR3 spans 13 residues. Here the CDR3 reads CSVEYQGNEKLFF. The CDR3 DNA follows: TGCAGCGTTGAATATCAAGGGAATGAAAAACTGTTTTTT.

This chain links TRBV7-2 with TRBJ1-2; tentative D call: TRBD1 (5 bases). CDR1 and CDR2 (germline): SGHTA, FQGNSA. Trimming pared 5 bases from V and 3 bases from J, leaving 16 bases between. The CDR3 extends over 15 amino acids. In nucleotides, the CDR3 is TGTGCCAGCAGCCTAGGTATATCAGGGCACTATGGCTACACCTTC. Translating it yields CASSLGISGHYGYTF.

This clonotype has just a few counts. The chain uses TRBV3-1 and TRBJ1-1; D is ambiguous. This CDR3 has 14 residues. The ends were cut back, 4 bases at V and 6 bases at J, with 15 bases in the middle. Germline CDR1 LGHDT, CDR2 YNNKEL (reference sequence). This CDR3 reads CASSLNRGVPEAFF. CDR3 coding DNA: TGTGCCAGCAGCCTCAACCGGGGTGTTCCTGAAGCTTTCTTT.

This clonotype has ten or more counts. The chain has TRBV6-2 or TRBV6-3 and TRBJ2-6; no clear D gene. Germline-derived CDR1 and CDR2 are MNHEY and SVGEGT. CDR3 length: 14 amino acids. The V end lost 5 bases, the J end lost 4 bases, and 9 bases lay between the germline ends. The CDR3 sequence is CASSLILGANVLTF. The CDR3 DNA reads TGTGCCAGCAGTCTTATCCTGGGGGCCAACGTCCTGACTTTC.